This T cell receptor beta chain was observed in a study of CD8 T cells in Susac syndrome. CDR3 length equals 14 residues. Germline assignment: CDR1 LGHNA and CDR2 YSLEER. The V gene end was trimmed by 5 bases and the J gene end by 6 bases; junction bases not matched to a gene: 0. Treatment-naive patients with stable or active relapsing-remitting disease were the multiple sclerosis controls. With random hexamers, reverse transcription was performed on roughly 0.5 to 1 ug of RNA. One entry per CDR3 protein, called by TCRdb with MiXCR from the immunoSEQ multiplex PCR reads. The sample holds tens of thousands of distinct CDR3 sequences; roughly 91% are singletons and the top ten take 0.5% to 0.65%.

The TCR sequence derives from a human donor with multiple sclerosis. V and J are TRBV4-3 and TRBJ2-2; 13 nucleotides match TRBD2. The specimen was CD8+ T cells from PBMCs. Here the CDR3 reads CASSGLAGAGELFF. The CDR3 DNA follows: TGCGCCAGCAGCGGACTAGCGGGAGCCGGGGAGCTGTTTTTT.